This T cell receptor (beta chain) came from a study of beta chain features in type 1 diabetes. Study-wide points: Insertions were fewer and deletions more numerous at VDJ junctions in type 1 diabetes patients. A potential PCR bias toward shorter templates would be equal in patient and control samples.

Expressed TCRB transcripts were sequenced because the entire RNA isolate underwent reverse transcription. This table comes from immunoSEQ multiplex PCR, and its TCRdb copy is limited to in-frame clones, with some not included. The sample records roughly 60,000 clones, about 61% being singletons. A note on this clone: The antigen remains undetermined.

In germline, CDR1 is MNHEY, CDR2 SVGAGI. There are 15 residues in the CDR3. The V and J ends lost 2 bases and 8 bases, in that order; junction bases with no gene match: 9. In all sorted populations, purity surpassed 95%. The clonotype was recovered from a young woman in good health. This chain uses TRBV6-5 with TRBJ2-1; 7 bases are a match to TRBD2. The sequenced sample was Tregs from blood. CDR3 in amino acids: CASSYGGSLTHEQFF. The CDR3 DNA follows: TGTGCCAGCAGTTACGGCGGGAGTCTAACCCATGAGCAGTTCTTC.